Listed below are T cell receptor beta chains from one sample, sequenced in a study of T cells in Graves' hyperthyroidism and ophthalmopathy. MiXCR, run by TCRdb on the multiplex PCR reads, gives a single entry per CDR3 protein. The data contain 300,000 to 400,000 distinct CDR3 sequences, about 15% of them singletons. The sequencing sample was made of blood. The receptors stem from a woman in her thirties with Graves' hyperthyroidism. Both conserved end residues are part of each CDR3. The D gene is left open where the match is weak. For some rows the clone size is stated as once, few or many, or as a class when expanded; others skip it.

abundance,v_gene,d_gene,j_gene,CDR3aa,CDR3nt
NA,TRBV3-1,NA,TRBJ2-5,CASSQVPGGLGETQYF,TGTGCCAGCAGCCAAGTTCCAGGCGGTCTTGGGGAGACCCAGTACTTC
many,TRBV28,TRBD1,TRBJ1-6,CASRMDRVSVSPLHF,TGTGCCAGCAGGATGGACAGGGTGTCCGTTTCACCCCTCCACTTT
many,TRBV2,NA,TRBJ2-2,CAMGTGTGELFF,TGTGCCATGGGGACTGGGACCGGGGAGCTGTTTTTT
NA,TRBV2,TRBD2,TRBJ2-7,CASGLGTSGGAYGEQYF,TGTGCCAGCGGTCTAGGGACTAGCGGGGGCGCCTATGGGGAGCAGTACTTC
NA,TRBV4-1,NA,TRBJ2-7,CASSYAGNRATREQYF,TGCGCCAGCAGCTATGCAGGAAACCGGGCAACCCGGGAGCAGTACTTC
NA,TRBV19,NA,TRBJ1-1,CATSGWRAEAFF,TGTGCCACTTCGGGATGGCGGGCTGAAGCTTTCTTT
few,TRBV15,NA,TRBJ2-7,CATSSRQGEQYF,TGTGCCACCAGCAGCCGTCAGGGCGAGCAGTACTTC
NA,TRBV24-1,NA,TRBJ1-5,CATNQNSNQPQHF,TGTGCCACCAATCAGAATAGCAATCAGCCCCAGCATTTT
many,TRBV20-1,TRBD2,TRBJ2-1,CSASSGIYNEQFF,TGCAGTGCTAGTAGCGGGATTTACAATGAGCAGTTCTTC
few,TRBV28,TRBD2,TRBJ2-3,CASSNSGGFTDTQYF,TGTGCCAGCAGTAATAGCGGGGGCTTCACAGATACGCAGTATTTT
many,TRBV27,TRBD1,TRBJ2-7,CASSTTPGTGVREQYF,TGTGCCAGCAGTACAACCCCCGGGACAGGGGTGAGGGAGCAGTACTTC
many,TRBV24-1,TRBD2,TRBJ2-1,CATSDPRRTRRQIHEQFF,TGTGCCACCAGTGATCCCCGACGGACTAGACGGCAGATACATGAGCAGTTCTTC
few,TRBV24-1,NA,TRBJ1-2,CATSDTLSGYGYTF,TGTGCCACCAGTGACACTCTCTCCGGCTATGGCTACACCTTC
many,TRBV29-1,TRBD2,TRBJ2-7,CSVRRLAGEQYF,TGCAGCGTTCGCCGACTAGCGGGCGAGCAGTACTTC